This entry lists 21 T cell receptor beta chains sequenced from one sample in a study of T cell repertoires in cytomegalovirus infection. Each CDR3 protein gets one entry after TCRdb re-called the reads with MiXCR. The sample lists roughly 640,000 distinct CDR3 sequences, more than 20% occurring once. Sample: CD8+ T cells from PBMCs. The receptors originated from a human donor in good health (CMV status not recorded). Some clones in this sample may be carry-over from other donors' samples.

This clonotype has just a few counts. The CDR3 DNA reads TGCGCCAGCAGCCAAAAGTTGGACAGCTCGAATGAGCAGTTCTTC. Translated, it gives CASSQKLDSSNEQFF. This sequence joins TRBV4-1 and TRBJ2-1, with a tentative D call TRBD1 (6 bases). CDR1 MGHRA and CDR2 YSYEKL come from the germline V gene. Trimming cost V 2 bases and J 7 bases, with 15 bases left between them. This CDR3 region has 15 residues.

The rearrangement links TRBV29-1 to TRBJ2-1; TRBD2 agrees at 7 bases. Trimming took 2 bases from V and 8 from J; bases not matched to a gene: 12. From germline, CDR1 is SQVTM and CDR2 ANQGSEA. This CDR3 is built from 15 residues. The CDR3 region is CSVESLGGKVDEQFF. As DNA, the CDR3 is TGCAGCGTTGAATCACTCGGGGGGAAGGTTGATGAGCAGTTCTTC.

The chain couples TRBV15 to TRBJ2-3; D remains unclear. Germline CDR1 and CDR2: LNHNV and YYDKDF (reference sequence). This CDR3 comprises 15 residues. Trimming left V 0 bases short and J 1 base short, with 8 bases between. CDR3 sequence (DNA): TGTGCCACCAGCAGAGATAACCCGGGCACAGATACGCAGTATTTT. This gives the protein CATSRDNPGTDTQYF.

This rearrangement joins TRBV6-2 or TRBV6-3 to TRBJ1-1; D might be TRBD1 (6 bases). There are 16 residues in the CDR3. The ends were cut back, 2 bases at V and 1 base at J, with 14 bases in the middle. Germline CDR1 reads MNHEY; CDR2 reads SVGEGT. The CDR3 sequence: CASSYGAGGPNTEAFF. The CDR3 bases are TGTGCCAGCAGTTACGGGGCGGGGGGCCCGAACACTGAAGCTTTCTTT.

This clonotype appeared a few times. The CDR3 is CASSSAGHEQFF. For the CDR3, the DNA is TGTGCCAGCAGCTCTGCTGGGCATGAGCAGTTCTTC. V usage is TRBV7-2 and J usage is TRBJ2-1; the D is unclear. The germline CDR1 and CDR2 sequences are SGHTA and FQGNSA. The CDR3 runs to 12 residues. Trimming removed 4 bases at V and 8 bases at J, with 9 bases between.

V and J are TRBV10-3 and TRBJ2-1, with D maybe TRBD1 (6 bases). The CDR3 covers 13 residues. Between the trimmed V and J ends, which lost 4 bases and 4 bases, there was a span of 8 bases. Germline V gene lookup returns CDR1 ENHRY and CDR2 SYGVKD. CDR3 in amino acids: CAISGTDYNEQFF. The CDR3 region has the DNA TGTGCCATCAGTGGGACAGATTACAATGAGCAGTTCTTC.

In its sample, this clonotype was seen a few times. The chain has TRBV29-1 and TRBJ2-1; D is perhaps TRBD1 (5 bases). V dropped 5 bases and J dropped 6 bases, with 14 bases sitting between them. The CDR3 totals 13 residues. Germline values: CDR1 SQVTM, CDR2 ANQGSEA. The CDR3 bases are TGCAGCGTTAGGCCGCTGGGGCTCAATGAGCAGTTCTTC. It codes for CSVRPLGLNEQFF.

This clonotype turned up a few times. The chain has TRBV7-6 and TRBJ2-5, with 8 bases lining up with TRBD1. V trimming: 4 bases; J trimming: 3 bases; junction bases outside the gene matches: 4. Per the germline V gene, CDR1 is SGHVS and CDR2 is FNYEAQ. The CDR3 runs 14 residues. The chain's CDR3 is CASSSKTGEETQYF. For the CDR3, the DNA is TGTGCCAGCAGCTCCAAGACAGGGGAAGAGACCCAGTACTTC.

This clonotype was seen more than once but under ten times. The chain uses TRBV28 and TRBJ2-2, with 8 nucleotides matching TRBD2. The CDR3 covers 16 residues. The germline CDR1 and CDR2 sequences are MDHEN and SYDVKM. V shed 7 bases and J 7 bases; nucleotides not matched to a gene: 14. This CDR3 reads CASISGLALHRGELFF. The CDR3 nucleotides are TGTGCCAGCATTTCAGGACTAGCCCTACACCGCGGGGAGCTGTTTTTT. The full variable domain, with the rest looked up from reference TRBV28 and TRBJ2-2, is DVKVTQSSRYLVKRTGEKVFLECVQDMDHENMFWYRQDPGLGLRLIYFSYDVKMKEKGDIPEGYSVSREKKERFSLILESASTNQTSMYLCASISGLALHRGELFFGEGSRLTVL.

This clonotype was seen a handful of times. The V gene is TRBV20-1, the J gene TRBJ2-5, with 8 bases lining up with TRBD2. Germline CDR1 and CDR2: DFQATT and SNEGSKA (reference sequence). The V segment lost 2 bases and the J segment 1 base; nucleotides outside the gene matches: 9. This CDR3 spans 16 amino acids. DNA of the CDR3: TGCAGTGCTAGACTACCCGAGCGGGGGAGCCAAGAGACCCAGTACTTC. Protein: CSARLPERGSQETQYF.

The chain joins TRBV6-2 or TRBV6-3 to TRBJ1-4; D gene ambiguous. Trimming cost V 2 bases and J 4 bases, with 14 bases left between them. Germline CDR1 and CDR2: MNHEY and SVGEGT. The CDR3 sequence is 16 residues long. This CDR3 is CASSYLEEDLNEKLFF. The CDR3 DNA follows: TGTGCCAGCAGTTACCTTGAGGAGGACCTTAATGAAAAACTGTTTTTT.

This clonotype was seen repeatedly, ten times or more. V is TRBV27 and J is TRBJ2-3; a weak D match, TRBD2 (6 bases). Germline-derived CDR1 and CDR2 are MNHEY and SMNVEV (reference sequence). Trimming took 5 bases from V and 4 from J, leaving 19 bases between them. The CDR3 consists of 16 residues. As DNA, the CDR3 is TGTGCCAGCAGTCCCATCTCACCGGGACTGCCAGATACGCAGTATTTT. Protein product: CASSPISPGLPDTQYF.

J is TRBJ1-1 and V is TRBV29-1, with D uncertain. Trimming removed 4 bases from V and 6 bases from J, with 18 bases in between. CDR1 is SQVTM and CDR2 is ANQGSEA in the germline V gene. The CDR3 has 14 amino acids. CDR3 DNA: TGCAGCGTTGTTTTTAGCGAGGCTCCCTCTGAAGCTTTCTTT. Protein: CSVVFSEAPSEAFF. The variable domain in full, completed from reference TRBV29-1 and TRBJ1-1, reads SAVISQKPSRDICQRGTSLTIQCQVDSQVTMMFWYRQQPGQSLTLIATANQGSEATYESGFVIDKFPISRPNLTFSTLTVSNMSPEDSSIYLCSVVFSEAPSEAFFGQGTRLTVV.

The gene calls are TRBV6-6 and TRBJ2-3, with 7 bases fitting TRBD1. The CDR3 sequence is 14 residues long. After removal of 2 bases from V and 2 bases from J, the junction contained 1 base not matched to a gene. In germline, CDR1 is MNHNY, CDR2 SVGAGI (reference sequence). CDR3 amino acids: CASSYRGLTDTQYF. CDR3 DNA sequence: TGTGCCAGCAGTTACAGGGGGCTCACAGATACGCAGTATTTT.

V and J are TRBV2 and TRBJ1-1; 12 bases map to TRBD1. The ends lost 5 bases at V and 4 bases at J; junction bases unmatched: 8. Germline V gene sequence: CDR1 SNHLY, CDR2 FYNNEI. The CDR3 has 16 amino acids. CDR3 sequence reads: CASSYRDRGRSTEAFF. The CDR3, as DNA: TGTGCCAGCAGTTACCGGGACAGGGGGCGCAGCACTGAAGCTTTCTTT.

This sequence joins TRBV27 and TRBJ2-2; 8 bases agree with TRBD1. After removal of 5 bases from V and 1 base from J, the junction contained 9 bases not matched to a gene. CDR3 length equals 17 residues. The germline V gene encodes CDR1 MNHEY and CDR2 SMNVEV (reference sequence). CDR3 residues: CASSIYRGFENTGELFF. CDR3 bases: TGTGCCAGCAGTATCTACAGGGGGTTTGAGAACACCGGGGAGCTGTTTTTT.

This clonotype has a handful of counts. The rearrangement links TRBV20-1 to TRBJ1-1, with D perhaps matching TRBD1 (5 bases). Germline V gene data show CDR1 as DFQATT and CDR2 as SNEGSKA (reference sequence). There are 13 residues in the CDR3. V shed 1 base and J shed 4 bases, with 10 bases lying between them. The CDR3 DNA is TGCAGTGCTAGAGTTGTCGGGGGCACTGAAGCTTTCTTT. Translating it yields CSARVVGGTEAFF.

This clonotype was detected ten times or more. The chain employs TRBV7-9 and TRBJ2-3, with D possibly being TRBD2 (5 bases). The CDR3 length is 12 residues. Looked up from germline, CDR1 is SEHNR and CDR2 is FQNEAQ (reference sequence). V lost 3 bases, J lost 6 bases, and 7 bases lay in between. The CDR3 is CASSLERDTQYF. In nucleotides, the CDR3 is TGTGCCAGCAGCTTGGAGCGGGATACGCAGTATTTT.

V is TRBV4-1 and J is TRBJ1-5; 7 bases align to TRBD1. The V and J ends lost 4 bases and 3 bases, in that order; junction bases with no gene match: 6. The CDR3 is 15 residues long. Germline V gene lookup returns CDR1 MGHRA and CDR2 YSYEKL. The CDR3 DNA reads as TGCGCCAGCAGCCCACAGGGGCAGACCAATCAGCCCCAGCATTTT. Its protein product is CASSPQGQTNQPQHF.

On this clonotype itself: A much bigger clone sits one base away, suggesting this may be a read error. This chain connects TRBV4-1 to TRBJ1-5, with 8 bases identical to TRBD1. The length of the CDR3 is 15 residues. The V gene's germline CDR1 is MGHRA and CDR2 YSYEKL. This CDR3 is CANSQRTGQNQPQHF. In DNA, the CDR3 is TGCGCCAACAGCCAGCGGACAGGGCAGAATCAGCCCCAGCATTTT.

This clonotype turned up a few times. The rearrangement uses TRBV19 and TRBJ2-2; possibly TRBD2 for D (6 bases). With 0 bases removed from V and 6 bases from J, the gap between germline ends came to 11 bases. The CDR3 extends over 15 amino acids. Germline V gene lookup returns CDR1 LNHDA and CDR2 SQIVND (reference sequence). The CDR3 nucleotides read TGTGCCAGTAGTATAGAGGGCAGGGAGGCCGGGGAGCTGTTTTTT. It encodes CASSIEGREAGELFF.